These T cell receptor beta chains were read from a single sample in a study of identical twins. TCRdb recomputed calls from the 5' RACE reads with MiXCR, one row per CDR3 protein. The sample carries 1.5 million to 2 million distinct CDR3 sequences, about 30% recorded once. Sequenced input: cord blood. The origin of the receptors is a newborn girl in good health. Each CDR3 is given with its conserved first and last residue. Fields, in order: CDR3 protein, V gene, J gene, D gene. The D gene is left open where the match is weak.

cdr3_aa: CASSEFPRDRGQETQYF; v_call: TRBV25-1; j_call: NA; d_call: TRBD1
cdr3_aa: CATSRPYNEQFF; v_call: TRBV15; j_call: TRBJ2-1; d_call: NA
cdr3_aa: CASSFLNLVGPYNEQFF; v_call: TRBV12-3/TRBV12-4; j_call: TRBJ2-1; d_call: NA
cdr3_aa: CASSQDGPGVPRTDTQYF; v_call: TRBV3-1; j_call: TRBJ2-3; d_call: NA
cdr3_aa: CASSTSGGAKNIQYF; v_call: TRBV3-1; j_call: TRBJ2-4; d_call: TRBD2
cdr3_aa: CASSQTRDLQETQYF; v_call: TRBV4-1; j_call: TRBJ2-5; d_call: NA
cdr3_aa: CSAPTGGSPTGYTF; v_call: TRBV20-1; j_call: TRBJ1-2; d_call: NA
cdr3_aa: CSAREKLSRTDTQYF; v_call: TRBV20-1; j_call: TRBJ2-3; d_call: NA
cdr3_aa: CASSWPSQYEQYF; v_call: TRBV7-2; j_call: TRBJ2-7; d_call: NA
cdr3_aa: CASSLGRTQFF; v_call: TRBV5-6; j_call: TRBJ2-1; d_call: NA
cdr3_aa: CASSEGRGPSDEQFF; v_call: TRBV2; j_call: TRBJ2-1; d_call: TRBD1
cdr3_aa: CASSRQGAHNQPQHF; v_call: TRBV3-1; j_call: TRBJ1-5; d_call: TRBD1
cdr3_aa: CASSPSSIQETQYF; v_call: TRBV9; j_call: TRBJ2-5; d_call: NA
cdr3_aa: CASSLTGRGTDTQYF; v_call: TRBV28; j_call: TRBJ2-3; d_call: TRBD1
cdr3_aa: CASSPIRDKPYEQYF; v_call: TRBV4-1; j_call: TRBJ2-7; d_call: NA
cdr3_aa: CASSRLTGFNEKLFF; v_call: TRBV4-1; j_call: TRBJ1-4; d_call: TRBD1
cdr3_aa: CSATSSYNSPLHF; v_call: TRBV20-1; j_call: TRBJ1-6; d_call: NA
cdr3_aa: CASSQEIGRLLRNTGELFF; v_call: TRBV4-1; j_call: TRBJ2-2; d_call: TRBD2
cdr3_aa: CSARGRDSNQPQHF; v_call: TRBV20-1; j_call: TRBJ1-5; d_call: NA
cdr3_aa: CASSLLPLADTQYF; v_call: TRBV14; j_call: TRBJ2-3; d_call: NA
cdr3_aa: CASSFRGGAKDTQYF; v_call: TRBV12-3/TRBV12-4; j_call: TRBJ2-3; d_call: NA
cdr3_aa: CASSPRPTEQGYTF; v_call: TRBV4-2; j_call: TRBJ1-2; d_call: NA
cdr3_aa: CASRARQDQETQYF; v_call: TRBV6-6; j_call: TRBJ2-5; d_call: NA
cdr3_aa: CASKPLGGGYSNQPQHF; v_call: TRBV2; j_call: TRBJ1-5; d_call: NA
cdr3_aa: CASSPSGTGGNDEQYF; v_call: TRBV6-1; j_call: TRBJ2-7; d_call: TRBD1
cdr3_aa: CASSFYTGTGRSDTQYF; v_call: TRBV6-6; j_call: TRBJ2-3; d_call: TRBD1
cdr3_aa: CASRVTGNEQFF; v_call: TRBV28; j_call: TRBJ2-1; d_call: TRBD1
cdr3_aa: CASSGIQGTPLHF; v_call: TRBV5-1; j_call: TRBJ1-6; d_call: TRBD1
cdr3_aa: CASSWGALGRPDEQYF; v_call: TRBV5-6; j_call: NA; d_call: NA
cdr3_aa: CASSLVSGGGNEQFF; v_call: TRBV7-2; j_call: TRBJ2-1; d_call: TRBD2